This T cell receptor (beta chain) was sequenced in a study of CXCR3-negative and CXCR3-positive naive CD8 T cells. Broader study findings: From TRB CDR3 properties, TCR strength was inferred; surface CD5 did not differ between naive subsets. Comparison of naive cells showed more hydrophobic TRB CDR3s in CXCR3-positive than in CXCR3-negative naive cells. Naive CXCR3-positive and CXCR3-negative cells shared similar TRBV-TRBJ usage, unlike memory cells.

A CD45RO-CCR7+CD27+CD95- phenotype identified naive CD8+ T cells. 5' RACE with UMI labels generated the TRB cDNA libraries. TCRdb derives one entry per CDR3 protein from the 5' RACE reads, leaving out DNA. The sample includes about 150,000 distinct CDR3 sequences. The CDR3 is 14 residues long. Germline V gives CDR1 SGHVS, CDR2 FQNEAQ. With regard to this clonotype: As yet, its antigen is unknown.

The rearrangement joins TRBV7-8 to TRBJ1-5; the TCRdb D gene call, TRBD1, has no DNA to confirm it. The source is a human donor in good health. Some clones in this sample may be carry-over from other donors' samples. The sample consisted of naive CXCR3+ CD8+ T cells from blood. Subset meaning: CD45RO-CCR7+CD27+CD95- naive CD8+ T cells expressing CXCR3 (TNR3+). CDR3 residues: CASSTGHLNQPQHF.